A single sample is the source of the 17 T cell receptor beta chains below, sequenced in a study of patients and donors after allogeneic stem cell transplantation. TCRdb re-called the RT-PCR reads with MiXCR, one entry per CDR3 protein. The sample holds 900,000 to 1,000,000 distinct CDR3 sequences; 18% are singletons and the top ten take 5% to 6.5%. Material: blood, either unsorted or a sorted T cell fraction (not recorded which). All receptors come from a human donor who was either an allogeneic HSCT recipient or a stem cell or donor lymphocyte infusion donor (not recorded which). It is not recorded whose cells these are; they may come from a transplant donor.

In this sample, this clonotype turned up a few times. The CDR3 region has the DNA TGCAGTGCTCGACTGAGGGGTAGCGGGGAGCTGTTTTTT. Amino acids: CSARLRGSGELFF. The genes are TRBV20-1 and TRBJ2-2, with D perhaps matching TRBD1 or TRBD2 (5 bases each). The V gene's germline CDR1 is DFQATT and CDR2 SNEGSKA (reference sequence). Between the trimmed V and J ends, which lost 5 bases and 7 bases, there was a span of 14 bases. The CDR3 consists of 13 residues.

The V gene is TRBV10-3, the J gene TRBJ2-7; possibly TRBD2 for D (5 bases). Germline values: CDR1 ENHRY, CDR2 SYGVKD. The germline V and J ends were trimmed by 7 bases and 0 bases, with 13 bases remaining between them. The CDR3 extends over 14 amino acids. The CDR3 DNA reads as TGTGCCATCACTGCGGGCCGCAGCTCCTACGAGCAGTACTTC. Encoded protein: CAITAGRSSYEQYF.

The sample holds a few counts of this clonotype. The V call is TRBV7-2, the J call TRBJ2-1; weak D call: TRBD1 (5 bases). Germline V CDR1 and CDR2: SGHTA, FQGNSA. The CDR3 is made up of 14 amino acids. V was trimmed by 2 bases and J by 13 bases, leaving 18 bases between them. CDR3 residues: CASSLSSSGRQQFF. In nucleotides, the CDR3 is TGTGCCAGCAGCTTAAGTTCATCAGGGCGGCAACAGTTCTTC.

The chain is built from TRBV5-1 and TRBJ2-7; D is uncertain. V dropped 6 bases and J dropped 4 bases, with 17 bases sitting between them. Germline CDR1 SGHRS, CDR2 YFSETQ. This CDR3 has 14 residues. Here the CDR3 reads CASTRGGSEYEQYF. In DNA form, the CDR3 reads TGCGCCAGCACCCGTGGCGGTTCAGAGTACGAGCAGTACTTC.

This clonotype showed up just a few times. In nucleotides, the CDR3 is TGTGCCAGCAGTGCTCGGGCCAGGGAGACCCAGTACTTC. This gives the protein CASSARARETQYF. The chain has TRBV2 and TRBJ2-5; D call uncertain. From germline, CDR1 is SNHLY and CDR2 FYNNEI. The CDR3 contains 13 residues. V was clipped by 4 bases and J by 5 bases, with 11 bases between them.

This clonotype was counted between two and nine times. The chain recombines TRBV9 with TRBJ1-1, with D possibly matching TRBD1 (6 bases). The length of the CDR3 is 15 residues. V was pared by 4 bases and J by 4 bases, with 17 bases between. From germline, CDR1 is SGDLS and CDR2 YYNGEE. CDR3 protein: CASSLTQGGGTEAFF. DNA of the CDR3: TGTGCCAGCAGCCTCACCCAGGGAGGGGGCACTGAAGCTTTCTTT.

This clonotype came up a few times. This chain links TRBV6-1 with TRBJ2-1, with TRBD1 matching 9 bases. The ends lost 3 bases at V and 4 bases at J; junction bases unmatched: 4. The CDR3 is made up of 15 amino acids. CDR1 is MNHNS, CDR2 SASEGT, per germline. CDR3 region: CASSDGTGRYNEQFF. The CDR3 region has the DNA TGTGCCAGCAGTGATGGGACAGGGAGATACAATGAGCAGTTCTTC.

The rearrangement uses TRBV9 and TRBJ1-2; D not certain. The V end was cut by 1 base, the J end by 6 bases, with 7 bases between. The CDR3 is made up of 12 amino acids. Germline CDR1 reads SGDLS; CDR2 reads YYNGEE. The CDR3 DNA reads TGTGCCAGCAGCGTATCCCCTAATGGCTACACCTTC. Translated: CASSVSPNGYTF.

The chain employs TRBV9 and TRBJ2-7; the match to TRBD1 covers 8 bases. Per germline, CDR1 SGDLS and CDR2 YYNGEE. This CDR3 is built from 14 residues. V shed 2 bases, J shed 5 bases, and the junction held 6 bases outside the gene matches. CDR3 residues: CASSVGDRSHEQYF. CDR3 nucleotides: TGTGCCAGCAGCGTGGGGGACAGGTCCCACGAGCAGTACTTC.

CDR3 in DNA: TGTGCCAGCAGTCAATACGGGCTCCAAGAGACCCAGTACTTC. Encoded protein: CASSQYGLQETQYF. This chain links TRBV6-1 with TRBJ2-5; D unresolved. Trimming removed 5 bases at V and 1 base at J, with 11 bases between. This CDR3 spans 14 amino acids. Germline lookup yields CDR1 MNHNS and CDR2 SASEGT.

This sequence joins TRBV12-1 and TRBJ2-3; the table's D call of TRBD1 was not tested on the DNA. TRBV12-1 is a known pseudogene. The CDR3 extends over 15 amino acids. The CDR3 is CASSFGSPGTDTQYF. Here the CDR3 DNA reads TGTGCCAGCAGCTTTGGTTCACCCGGGACAGATACGCAGTATTTT.

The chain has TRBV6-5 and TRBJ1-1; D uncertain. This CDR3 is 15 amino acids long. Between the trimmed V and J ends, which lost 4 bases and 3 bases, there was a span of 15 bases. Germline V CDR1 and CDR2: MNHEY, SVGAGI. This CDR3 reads CASSSRRLGYTEAFF. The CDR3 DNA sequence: TGTGCCAGCAGTTCGCGCCGACTTGGGTACACTGAAGCTTTCTTT.

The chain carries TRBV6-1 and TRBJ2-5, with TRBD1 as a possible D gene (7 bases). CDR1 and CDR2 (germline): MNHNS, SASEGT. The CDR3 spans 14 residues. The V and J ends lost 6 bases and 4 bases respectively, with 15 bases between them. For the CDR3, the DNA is TGTGCCAGCAGAAACAGGGGAGGAATAGAGACCCAGTACTTC. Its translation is CASRNRGGIETQYF.

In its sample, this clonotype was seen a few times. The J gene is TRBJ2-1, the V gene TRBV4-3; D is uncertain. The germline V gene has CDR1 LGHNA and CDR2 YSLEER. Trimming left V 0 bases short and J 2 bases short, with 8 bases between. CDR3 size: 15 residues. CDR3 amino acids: CASSQEGYTYNEQFF. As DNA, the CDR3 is TGCGCCAGCAGCCAAGAAGGTTACACCTACAATGAGCAGTTCTTC.

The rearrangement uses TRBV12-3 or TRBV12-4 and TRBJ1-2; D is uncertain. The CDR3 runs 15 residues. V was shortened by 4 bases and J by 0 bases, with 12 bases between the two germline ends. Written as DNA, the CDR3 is TGTGCCAGCAGTTCCGCTGCCGGTCCTAACTATGGCTACACCTTC. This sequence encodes CASSSAAGPNYGYTF.

CDR3 region: CASSLIGGSAGELFF. CDR3 in DNA: TGTGCCAGCAGCTTGATAGGGGGCTCAGCCGGGGAGCTGTTTTTT. This chain uses TRBV5-4 with TRBJ2-2; 7 bases map to TRBD1. V shed 1 base, J shed 6 bases, and the junction held 6 bases outside the gene matches. Per the germline V gene, CDR1 is SGHNT and CDR2 is YYREEE (reference sequence). The CDR3 extends over 15 amino acids.

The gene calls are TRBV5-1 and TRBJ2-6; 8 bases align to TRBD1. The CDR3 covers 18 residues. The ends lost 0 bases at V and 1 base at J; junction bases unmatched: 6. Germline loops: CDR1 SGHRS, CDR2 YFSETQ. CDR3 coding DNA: TGCGCCAGCAGCTTGGAAATGGGACAGGCGTCTGGGGCCAACGTCCTGACTTTC. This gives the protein CASSLEMGQASGANVLTF.